This T cell receptor (beta chain) was sequenced during a study of glioma-infiltrating T cells after dendritic cell vaccination. Background on the study: Glioblastoma patients came from Phase I and II dendritic cell vaccination trials. Monocyte-derived dendritic cells, cultured approximately 7 days with IL-4 and GM-CSF, were pulsed with autologous tumor lysate.

CDR1 SGHRS and CDR2 YFSETQ come from the germline V gene. Germline trimming cut 4 bases from V and 0 bases from J; bases unmatched to any gene: 14. There are 18 residues in the CDR3. No glioblastoma patient carried an isocitrate dehydrogenase mutation. Here immunoSEQ multiplex PCR was the method, and the copy in TCRdb shows in-frame clones only, minus some. The sample carries 95,000 to 110,000 clones, approximately 80% recorded once. The sequence was collected from a human donor with glioblastoma. V is TRBV5-1 and J is TRBJ1-2, with TRBD1 matching over 8 bases. Specimen: blood, collected before dendritic cell vaccination. The CDR3 DNA follows: TGCGCCAGCAGCAGCCGGACAGGGCGGAACCAAGCTAACTATGGCTACACCTTC. This encodes CASSSRTGRNQANYGYTF.